This T cell receptor (beta chain) is from a study of blood T cells in healthy people across ages. Findings and caveats of the study: It was the long-lived donors that had more naive CD4+ cells and higher diversity than aged donors. Unsorted PBMCs blocked a conclusive comparison of naive and antigen-experienced cells. Getting older went along with TCR beta diversity per million T cells dropping roughly linearly. Changes seen in expanded clonotypes were possibly confounded by donor CMV status left unknown.

Primed by a sample-barcoded 5' primer and a J-beta primer mix, a second PCR proceeded for roughly 7 to 12 cycles. TCRdb analysed the 5' RACE reads with MiXCR anew, one entry per CDR3 protein. Of hundreds of thousands of distinct CDR3 sequences detected, 20% to 25% appear once; the ten largest clones hold around 21%. As regards this clonotype: What it binds is not known.

Sample: blood. The TCR was taken from a man between 65 and 85 years old in good health.

CDR3 sequence (DNA): TGTGCCAGCAGCCAAGCCGACTTCCGAAAGACCCAGTACTTC. It yields the protein CASSQADFRKTQYF. This chain uses TRBV14 with TRBJ2-5, with no clear D. The germline CDR1 and CDR2 sequences are SGHDN and FVKESK. With 1 base removed from V and 6 bases from J, the gap between germline ends came to 12 bases. The CDR3 is 14 residues long.